This T cell receptor beta chain originates from a study of identical twins' blood T cells (dated by TCRdb to the early 2010s). In terms of the full investigation: The roughly 12 libraries, six for the alpha chain and six for the beta chain, together yielded some 50 million Illumina reads. Using next-generation sequencing, the study compared the TCR alpha and beta chain repertoires of three pairs of monozygous twins to assess how genetics influences repertoire formation. The paper as a whole reports these results and caveats: Validation by independent studies was stated to be required for the proposed role of the TCRalpha J segment in MHC recognition during thymic selection. Looking at the most abundant TCRbeta clonotypes, every donor had more CDR3 sequences in common with her twin than with unrelated donors. V gene usage, even among non-selected out-of-frame TCRbeta clonotypes, was reported to be markedly more similar within twin pairs than between unrelated donors. Because the twins were reared together, environmental influences could not be excluded as an explanation for twin similarity. The count of CDR3 clonotypes shared by two donors depended mainly on the product of the two donors' cloneset sizes, and twins did not clearly depart from this trend.

CDR1 and CDR2, looked up from the germline V gene, are SGHAT and FQNNGV. Trimming takes 4 bases off V and 7 bases off J; junction bases not matched to a gene: 1. The CDR3 holds 13 amino acids from the cysteine to the phenylalanine. Of all the DNA, just the CDR3 is kept, 39 bases in frame from base 1. This clonotype appeared many times. Its antigen is still unknown. It has no much larger one-base neighbor in the sample; base qualities were not kept. Donors were six healthy women forming three monozygous twin pairs. All three twin pairs had been reared together, and it was thought likely that the same infectious agents and vaccines had been met by these twin pairs. TCR cDNA libraries were prepared from RNA that had been isolated from peripheral blood mononuclear cells. Preparation of the library involved 5' RACE. The sequencer listed for this sample is Illumina Genome Analyzer IIx. The RNA-based TCR cDNA libraries were made using a previously described protocol that was modified in several ways. To prevent cross-contamination, sample-specific barcodes were introduced on both ends of each TCR cDNA library during cDNA synthesis and amplification. Per the authors' processing: Each individual had between about 95,000 and nearly 550,000 identified clonotypes, and each library contained roughly 2 to 3.6 million CDR3-containing reads. After reads with improper barcode index combinations were thrown out, a cloneset for each library was built using the MiTCR software. While assembling CDR3 clonotypes, MiTCR filtered or rescued low-quality reads and corrected PCR and sequencing errors. Artificial out-of-frame clonotypes were removed by being mapped to in-frame sequences, with one indel in the CDR3 allowed. Similarity of V and J gene usage between donors was measured as Jensen-Shannon divergence divided by mean entropy. TCRdb took the public reads, trimmed them with fastp at Q25, ran MiXCR for clone calling and kept in-frame beta chains. A single entry per CDR3 protein holds the most common genes and DNA from its merged rows. The V and J calls, along with clone size, are taken from TCRdb and not from the paper's own processing. The sample has 300,000 to 400,000 distinct CDR3 sequences on record, over 25% of them singletons. 6.1% of the sample is in the top ten clones.

This TCR was sampled from a woman aged 18-55 years in good health. Specimen: PBMCs. The sequence joins TRBV11-2 to TRBJ1-6, and 7 junction bases match TRBD1. The DNA sequence reads TGTGCCAGCAGCTCAGGGGGGAATTCACCCCTCCACTTT. Its protein product is CASSSGGNSPLHF.